The 13 T cell receptor beta chains in this list originate from one sample, sequenced in a study of beta chain features in type 1 diabetes (dated by TCRdb to between 2017 and 2018). The library was produced with the immunoSEQ multiplex PCR assay. All of the isolated RNA was reverse transcribed with the High Capacity cDNA Reverse Transcription Kit, so expressed TCRB transcripts were sequenced. TCRdb limited this immuneACCESS table to in-frame rearrangements with V and J called. A share of clones is missing; checked studies link under half to unresolved V genes, and the rest is unexplained. The sample records under 900,000 clones, 15% to 20% of which are singletons. The top ten clones comprise around 0.02% of the sample. The sequenced sample consisted of naive CD4+ T cells from blood. In light of the paper, this sample's cell subset or site label describes: true naive CD4+ T cells. Receptors were obtained from a woman in her late teens or twenties in good health.

This clone was detected a few times. This chain connects TRBV29-1 to TRBJ2-1; 9 bases fit TRBD2. The germline CDR1 and CDR2 sequences are SQVTM and ANQGSEA. CDR3 size: 14 residues. V lost 3 bases, J lost 4 bases, and 4 bases stayed unmatched. The CDR3 bases are TGCAGCGTTGATCTAGCGGGGATTTACAATGAGCAGTTCTTC. Residues: CSVDLAGIYNEQFF.

This sequence joins TRBV29-1 and TRBJ2-5, with D perhaps TRBD1 or TRBD2 (6 bases each). The CDR3 contains 13 residues. V was clipped by 4 bases and J by 0 bases, with 9 bases between them. The V gene's germline CDR1 is SQVTM and CDR2 ANQGSEA. The CDR3 coding sequence is TGCAGCGTTGTGAGGGGGGACCAAGAGACCCAGTACTTC. Amino acids: CSVVRGDQETQYF.

V gene TRBV2 combines with J gene TRBJ2-1; D not resolved. From germline, CDR1 is SNHLY and CDR2 FYNNEI. The CDR3 spans 10 residues. The V end was cut by 10 bases, the J end by 8 bases, with 9 bases between. The CDR3 sequence is CATLDDEQFF. The CDR3 DNA sequence: TGTGCCACTCTTGATGATGAGCAGTTCTTC.

This clone showed up just a few times. The J gene is TRBJ2-5, the V gene TRBV29-1, with D possibly being TRBD1 or TRBD2 (6 bases each). This CDR3 has 15 residues. V lost 6 bases, J lost 4 bases, and 21 bases lay in between. Germline CDR1 reads SQVTM; CDR2 reads ANQGSEA. This CDR3 reads CSVRGGTGASETQYF. CDR3 nucleotide sequence: TGCAGCGTACGAGGGGGGACCGGGGCTTCAGAGACCCAGTACTTC.

The CDR3 bases are TGTGCCAGCAGCTTAGGGGGATTTTCTGGCTACACCTTC. It is translated as CASSLGGFSGYTF. V usage is TRBV7-2 and J usage is TRBJ1-2; D not certain. The CDR3 spans 13 residues. Germline V lookup: CDR1 SGHTA, CDR2 FQGNSA. Trimming shortened V by 1 base and J by 7 bases, and 10 bases separated the two germline ends.

This clone has just a few counts. The chain links TRBV18 to TRBJ2-5, with 11 positions matching TRBD2. Trimming at V came to 2 bases and at J to 0 bases, leaving 8 bases not matched to a gene. CDR3 length equals 18 residues. Germline-derived CDR1 and CDR2 are KGHSH and LQKENI. The CDR3 region is CASSPMGLAVQYQETQYF. The CDR3 DNA follows: TGTGCCAGCTCACCAATGGGACTAGCGGTCCAGTACCAAGAGACCCAGTACTTC.

The chain uses TRBV19 and TRBJ2-7; 7 nucleotides line up with TRBD1. Germline trimming cut 11 bases from V and 0 bases from J; bases unmatched to any gene: 10. The CDR3 runs 14 residues. The germline gives CDR1 LNHDA, CDR2 SQIVND (reference sequence). The DNA for the CDR3 is TGTGCCTCACGACCGACAGGGCTCTCCTACGAGCAGTACTTC. This codes for CASRPTGLSYEQYF.

This clone was picked up a small number of times. V is TRBV10-3 and J is TRBJ2-1; 7 bases are shared with TRBD2. The CDR3 totals 15 residues. The V gene end was trimmed by 4 bases and the J gene end by 5 bases; junction bases not matched to a gene: 8. Germline V lookup: CDR1 ENHRY, CDR2 SYGVKD. The CDR3 is CAISGYGGSNNEQFF. In DNA form, the CDR3 reads TGTGCCATCAGTGGGTACGGGGGGTCTAACAATGAGCAGTTCTTC.

The J gene is TRBJ2-5, the V gene TRBV29-1; possible D gene TRBD1, 6 bases. The germline gives CDR1 SQVTM, CDR2 ANQGSEA. The CDR3 is 15 amino acids. V was cut by 4 bases and J by 1 base, with 16 bases left in between. Here the CDR3 DNA reads TGCAGCGTTGTAGGGGCCCAGGGGATCCAAGAGACCCAGTACTTC. Translated: CSVVGAQGIQETQYF.

This clone was observed a few times. J is TRBJ2-7 and V is TRBV6-5, with D maybe TRBD2 (6 bases). V shed 5 bases and J shed 5 bases, with 13 bases lying between them. The germline V gene has CDR1 MNHEY and CDR2 SVGAGI. The CDR3 is 13 amino acids. This CDR3 is CASSVWRTNEQYF. The CDR3 DNA reads TGTGCCAGCAGTGTATGGAGGACTAACGAGCAGTACTTC.

In its sample, this clone was seen a few times. The chain carries TRBV5-1 and TRBJ1-2; 11 nucleotides line up with TRBD1. Germline-derived CDR1 and CDR2 are SGHRS and YFSETQ. The ends lost 4 bases at V and 8 bases at J; junction bases unmatched: 13. CDR3 length: 16 residues. CDR3 sequence (DNA): TGCGCCAGCAGCCGAGATGGACAGGGGGCCGGTGAGGGCTACACCTTC. As protein: CASSRDGQGAGEGYTF.

Only a few counts were recorded for this clone. The chain couples TRBV7-2 to TRBJ2-3, with D perhaps being TRBD1 or TRBD2 (5 bases each). Trimming shortened V by 1 base and J by 6 bases, and 11 bases separated the two germline ends. The V gene's germline CDR1 is SGHTA and CDR2 FQGNSA. The CDR3 consists of 14 residues. The CDR3 here is CASSLVWGTDTQYF. CDR3 in DNA: TGTGCCAGCAGCTTAGTCTGGGGGACGGATACGCAGTATTTT.

This clone was picked up a small number of times. The chain carries TRBV2 and TRBJ2-7; no clear D gene. The CDR3 is made up of 13 amino acids. Germline V gene sequence: CDR1 SNHLY, CDR2 FYNNEI. V lost 5 bases and J 1 base, leaving 9 bases between the germline ends. This CDR3 reads CASSSDGSYEQYF. The DNA for the CDR3 is TGTGCCAGCAGTAGTGACGGATCCTACGAGCAGTACTTC.